This T cell receptor (beta chain) was retrieved from a study of regulatory T cells in long-lasting Graves disease. Study-wide results and caveats: Persistent disease favored TRBV28, TRBJ1-2 and TRBJ2-5. The persistent group shared roughly 2,700 public clonotypes, more than the 950 to 1,000 shared by new patients.

The CDR3 extends over 14 amino acids. The V gene's germline CDR1 is SEHNR and CDR2 FQNEAQ (reference sequence). Trimming took 5 bases from V and 6 from J; bases not matched to a gene: 6. With respect to this clonotype: Its target is unknown.

Regarding time point: persistent/refractory GD, antithyroid drugs over 5 years with positive TRAb. PBMC RNA served as the TCR library source. In building TCR beta libraries, iRepertoire HTBI primers were used together with Arm-PCR of CDR3 regions. Using its own MiXCR run on the multiplex PCR reads, TCRdb lists one record per CDR3 protein. Of 600,000 to 800,000 distinct CDR3 sequences detected, 25% to 30% appear once; the ten largest clones hold about 42%. The V and J genes are TRBV7-9 and TRBJ1-5; 8 bases line up with TRBD1. This receptor was taken from a female donor with Graves disease. The sample was peripheral blood mononuclear cells (PBMCs), taken when the disease was refractory, from a patient treated with antithyroid drugs. The DNA of the CDR3 is TGTGCCAGCAGCCCAACAGGGGGGACTCAGCCCCAGCATTTT. This gives the protein CASSPTGGTQPQHF.